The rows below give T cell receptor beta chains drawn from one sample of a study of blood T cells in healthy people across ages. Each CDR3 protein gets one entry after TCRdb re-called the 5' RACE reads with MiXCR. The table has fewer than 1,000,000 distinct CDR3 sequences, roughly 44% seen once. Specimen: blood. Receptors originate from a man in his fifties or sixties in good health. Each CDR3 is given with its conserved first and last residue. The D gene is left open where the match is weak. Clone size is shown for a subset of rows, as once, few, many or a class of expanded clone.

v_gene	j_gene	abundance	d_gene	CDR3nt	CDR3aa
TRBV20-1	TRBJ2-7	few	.	TGCAGTGCTATTGATCCCGGGAATGAGCAGTACTTC	CSAIDPGNEQYF
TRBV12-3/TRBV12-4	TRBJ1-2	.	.	TGTGCCAGCAGTTTAGAAACGGGGAATGGCTACACCTTC	CASSLETGNGYTF
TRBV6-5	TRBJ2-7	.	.	TGTGCCAGCAGACGGGACCCCCCGGGGGAGCAGTACTTC	CASRRDPPGEQYF
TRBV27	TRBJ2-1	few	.	TGTGCCAGCAGTTTATCGGGGCGAAACAATGAGCAGTTCTTC	CASSLSGRNNEQFF
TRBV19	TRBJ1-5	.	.	TGTGCCAGTAGTATATTCTGGAGGGGACGGAACAATCAGCCCCAGCATTTT	CASSIFWRGRNNQPQHF
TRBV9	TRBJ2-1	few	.	TGTGCCAGCAGCGTAGAGGGGACGGCCTACAATGAGCAGTTCTTC	CASSVEGTAYNEQFF
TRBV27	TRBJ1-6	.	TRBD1	TGTGCCAGCAGGATTCACGGGACAGGGAATTCACCCCTCCACTTT	CASRIHGTGNSPLHF
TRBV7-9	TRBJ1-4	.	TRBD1	TGTGCCAGCAGCTTACTTCATACAGGGGAGAACGAAAAACTGTTTTTT	CASSLLHTGENEKLFF
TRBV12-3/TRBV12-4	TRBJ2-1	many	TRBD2	TGTGCCAGCAGTTTAGGGCCTGCGGGGGGGCAGAATGAGCAGTTCTTC	CASSLGPAGGQNEQFF
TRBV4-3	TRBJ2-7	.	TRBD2	TGCGCCAGCAGCCAGCGGACTAGCGGGGGGAAAAGCTCCTACGAACAGTACTTC	CASSQRTSGGKSSYEQYF
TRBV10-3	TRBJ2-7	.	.	TGTGCCACCGACGTGGGTCACAATGAGCAGTACTTC	CATDVGHNEQYF
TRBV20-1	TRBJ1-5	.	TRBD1	TGCAGTGCAGAGACAGGGACACTTGATAATCAGCCCCAGCATTTT	CSAETGTLDNQPQHF
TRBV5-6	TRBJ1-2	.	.	TGTGCCAGCAGCTTAAGCGCCGGTATCTATGGCTACACCTTC	CASSLSAGIYGYTF
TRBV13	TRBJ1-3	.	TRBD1	TGTGCCAGCAGCTGGGGGACAGCTAACGGAAACACCATATATTTT	CASSWGTANGNTIYF
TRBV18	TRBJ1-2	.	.	TGTGCCAGCTCGCCTGAGGAGCTTGGGGGCTACACCTTC	CASSPEELGGYTF
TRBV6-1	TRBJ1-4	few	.	TGTGCCAGCAGTGACGTGCGTGGTGAAAAACTGTTTTTT	CASSDVRGEKLFF
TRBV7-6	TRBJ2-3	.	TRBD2	TGTGCCAGCAGCCCCCGTAGCGGGGGGTTGGCAGATACGCAGTATTTT	CASSPRSGGLADTQYF
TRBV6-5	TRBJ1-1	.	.	TGTGCCGCCGCTGGGGGACAATTGAACACTGAAGCTTTCTTT	CAAAGGQLNTEAFF
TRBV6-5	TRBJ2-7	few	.	TGTGCCAGCAGTTTAAACGATGACTACGAGCAGTACTTC	CASSLNDDYEQYF
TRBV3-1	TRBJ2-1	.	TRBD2	TGTGCCAGCAGCCAACATGAGACGGGGGGGTTCTACAATGAGCAGTTCTTC	CASSQHETGGFYNEQFF
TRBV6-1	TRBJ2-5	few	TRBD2	TGTGCCAGCAGTGAACCCGGGGGGAACAAAAAGACCCAGTACTTC	CASSEPGGNKKTQYF
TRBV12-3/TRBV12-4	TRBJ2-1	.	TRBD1	TGTGCCAGCAGTCAACAGGGGGCTGGAGAGCAGTTCTTC	CASSQQGAGEQFF
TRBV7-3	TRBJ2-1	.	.	TGTGCCAGCAGCCACAAGAGGGTCGGTAACAATGAGCAGTTCTTC	CASSHKRVGNNEQFF
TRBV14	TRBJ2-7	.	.	TGTGCCAGCAGCCAAGAGGGCAGGGTGAGACACGAGCAGTACTTC	CASSQEGRVRHEQYF
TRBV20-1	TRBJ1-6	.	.	TGCAGTGCTAGAGATGGCGGACAGCCAGATTCACCCCTCCACTTT	CSARDGGQPDSPLHF
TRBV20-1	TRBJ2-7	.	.	TGCAGTGCTACCGCACCCGGTCCATTTTACGAGCAGTACTTC	CSATAPGPFYEQYF
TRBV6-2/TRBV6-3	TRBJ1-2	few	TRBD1	TGTGCCAGCAGTCCAGGGGGACAGGGTTTCTCTGGCTACACCTTC	CASSPGGQGFSGYTF
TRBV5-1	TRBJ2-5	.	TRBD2	TGCGCCAGCAGCCCATCCACTAGCGGTGGGGAGACCCAGTACTTC	CASSPSTSGGETQYF
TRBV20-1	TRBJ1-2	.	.	TGCAGTGCTAGTGTTGGCTATGGCTACACCTTC	CSASVGYGYTF
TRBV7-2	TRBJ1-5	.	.	TGTGCCAGCAGTGACTTAGCGGGCAATCAGCCCCAGCATTTT	CASSDLAGNQPQHF
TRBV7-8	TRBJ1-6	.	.	TGTGCCAGCAGCGAAGGATCGCAGGGACCCCTCCACTTT	CASSEGSQGPLHF
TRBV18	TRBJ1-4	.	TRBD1	TGTGCCAGCTCACCTCTTCAGGGGGCGAACCTTGGAAAACTGTTTTTT	CASSPLQGANLGKLFF
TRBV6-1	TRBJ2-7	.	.	TGTGCCAGCATGGAAACAGGGGCGGGGGAGCAGTACTTC	CASMETGAGEQYF
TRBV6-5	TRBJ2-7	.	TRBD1	TGTGCCAGCAGTTACCCCGGGACAGGGGGCGCGTACGAGCAGTACTTC	CASSYPGTGGAYEQYF
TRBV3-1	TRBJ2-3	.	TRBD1	TGTGCCAGCAGCCAGATGGACAGGGTAGGAACAGATACGCAGTATTTT	CASSQMDRVGTDTQYF
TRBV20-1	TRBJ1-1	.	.	TGCAGTGCTATAATCGGGGGCTCGAACACTGAAGCTTTCTTT	CSAIIGGSNTEAFF
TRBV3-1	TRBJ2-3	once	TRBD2	TGTGCCAGCAGCAAGATGTCTCGGAGCGGGGGGGCGAATACGCAGTATTTT	CASSKMSRSGGANTQYF
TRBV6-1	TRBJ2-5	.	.	TGTGCCAGCAGAGAACAGCCTAGGTATGAGCAGTACTTC	CASREQPRYEQYF
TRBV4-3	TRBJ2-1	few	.	TGCGCCAGCAGCCAAGCGGGGGCCGGGGGTGAGCAGTTCTTC	CASSQAGAGGEQFF
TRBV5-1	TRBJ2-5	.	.	TGCGCCAGCAGCTTGGATGTTGAGAGGCAAGAGACCCAGTACTTC	CASSLDVERQETQYF
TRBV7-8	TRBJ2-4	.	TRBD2	TGTGCCAGCAGCTTAGAATCTTCACTAGCGCGGATCAAAAACATTCAGTACTTC	CASSLESSLARIKNIQYF
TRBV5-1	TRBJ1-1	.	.	TGCGCCAGCAGTCGGCAGTATGAGGGTGAAGCTTTCTTT	CASSRQYEGEAFF
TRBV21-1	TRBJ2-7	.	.	TGTGCCAGCAGGAAGAATGAGCCGGGAGTGGGCGAGCAGTACTTC	CASRKNEPGVGEQYF
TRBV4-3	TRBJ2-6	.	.	TGCGCCAGCAGCCAAGATTGGGGCCCGGGACTTCCGAAGAGCTCTGGGGCCAACGTCCTGACTTTC	CASSQDWGPGLPKSSGANVLTF
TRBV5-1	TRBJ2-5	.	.	TGCGCCAGCAGCTTGGGGGGGAACAACAATGAGCAGTACTTC	CASSLGGNNNEQYF
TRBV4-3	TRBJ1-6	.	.	TGCGCCAGCAGCCCAAGATATGCAGGGAGTAATTCACCCCTCCACTTT	CASSPRYAGSNSPLHF
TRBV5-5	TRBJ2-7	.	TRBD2	TGTGCCAGCAGCGGCACTAGCGCCGCGGGGGTTGAGCAGTACTTC	CASSGTSAAGVEQYF
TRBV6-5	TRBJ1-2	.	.	TGTGCCAGCAGCCCCGGACAGAACCTCTGGGGCTACACCTTC	CASSPGQNLWGYTF
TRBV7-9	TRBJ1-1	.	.	TGTGCCAGCAGCCCAGTGGGCAGGGCGGTTGAAGCTTTCTTT	CASSPVGRAVEAFF
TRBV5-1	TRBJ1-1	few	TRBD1	TGCGCCAGCAGACCCGAACAGGGGAGCACTGAAGCTTTCTTT	CASRPEQGSTEAFF
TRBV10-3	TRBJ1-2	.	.	TGTGCCATCAGTGAGGAGCGGTCGGCCTATGGCTACACCTTC	CAISEERSAYGYTF
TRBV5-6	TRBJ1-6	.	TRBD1	TGTGCCAGCAGCGGAGGGACAGGGCCGTTCACCTATAATTCACCCCTCCACTTT	CASSGGTGPFTYNSPLHF
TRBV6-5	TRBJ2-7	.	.	TGTGCCAGCAGGAGGGGTGGGGGTCACGAGCAGTACTTC	CASRRGGGHEQYF
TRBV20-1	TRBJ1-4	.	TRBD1	TGCAGTGCTAGAAAGGGGGCGAATGAAAAACTGTTTTTT	CSARKGANEKLFF
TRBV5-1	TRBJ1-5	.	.	TGCGCCAGCAGCTTGGTCCCAGCCAGCAATCAGCCCCAGCATTTT	CASSLVPASNQPQHF